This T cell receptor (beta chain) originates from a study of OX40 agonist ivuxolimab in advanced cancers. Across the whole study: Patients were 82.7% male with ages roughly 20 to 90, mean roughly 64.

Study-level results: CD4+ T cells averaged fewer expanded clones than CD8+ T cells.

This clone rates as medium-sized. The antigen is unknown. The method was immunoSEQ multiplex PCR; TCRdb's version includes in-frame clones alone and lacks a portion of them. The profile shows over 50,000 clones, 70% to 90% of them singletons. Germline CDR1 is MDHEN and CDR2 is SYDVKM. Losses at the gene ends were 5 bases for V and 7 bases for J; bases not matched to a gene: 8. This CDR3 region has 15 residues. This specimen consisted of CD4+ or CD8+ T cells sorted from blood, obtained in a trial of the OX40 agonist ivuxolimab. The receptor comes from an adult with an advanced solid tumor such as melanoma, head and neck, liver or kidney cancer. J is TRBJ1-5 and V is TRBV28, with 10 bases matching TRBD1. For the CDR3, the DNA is TGTGCCAGCAGTCTCCCGGGACAGGGGATACAGCCCCAGCATTTT. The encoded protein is CASSLPGQGIQPQHF.